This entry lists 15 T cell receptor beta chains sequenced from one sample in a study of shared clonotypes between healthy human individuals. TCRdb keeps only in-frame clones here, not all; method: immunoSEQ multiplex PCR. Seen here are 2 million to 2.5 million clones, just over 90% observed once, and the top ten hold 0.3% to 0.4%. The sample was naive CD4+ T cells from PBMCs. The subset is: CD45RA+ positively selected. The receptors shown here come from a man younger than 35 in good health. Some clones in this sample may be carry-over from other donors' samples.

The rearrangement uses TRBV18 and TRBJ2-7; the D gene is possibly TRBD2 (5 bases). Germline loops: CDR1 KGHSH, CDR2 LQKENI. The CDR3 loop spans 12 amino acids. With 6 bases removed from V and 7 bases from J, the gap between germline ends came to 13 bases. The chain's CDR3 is CASSRAPGEQYF. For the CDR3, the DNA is TGTGCCAGCTCGCGGGCCCCGGGGGAGCAGTACTTC.

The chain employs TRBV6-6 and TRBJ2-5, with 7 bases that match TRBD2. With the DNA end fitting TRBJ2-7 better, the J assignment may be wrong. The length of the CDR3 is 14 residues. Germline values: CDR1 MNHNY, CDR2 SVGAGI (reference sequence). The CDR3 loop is CASLRGGASYEQYF. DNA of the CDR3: TGTGCCAGCTTAAGGGGAGGGGCTTCCTACGAGCAGTACTTC.

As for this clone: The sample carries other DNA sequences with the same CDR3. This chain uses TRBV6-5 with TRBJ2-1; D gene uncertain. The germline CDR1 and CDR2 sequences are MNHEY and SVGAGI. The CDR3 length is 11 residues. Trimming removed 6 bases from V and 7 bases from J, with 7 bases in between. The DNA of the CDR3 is TGTGCCAGCAGCCGAGATAATGAGCAGTTCTTC. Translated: CASSRDNEQFF.

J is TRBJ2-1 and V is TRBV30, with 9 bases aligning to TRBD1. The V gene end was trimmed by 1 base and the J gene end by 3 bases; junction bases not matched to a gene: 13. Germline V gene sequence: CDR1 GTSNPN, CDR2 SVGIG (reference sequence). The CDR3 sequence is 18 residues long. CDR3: CAWSGRTGVVFFYNEQFF. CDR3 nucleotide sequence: TGTGCCTGGAGTGGACGGACAGGGGTCGTCTTTTTCTACAATGAGCAGTTCTTC.

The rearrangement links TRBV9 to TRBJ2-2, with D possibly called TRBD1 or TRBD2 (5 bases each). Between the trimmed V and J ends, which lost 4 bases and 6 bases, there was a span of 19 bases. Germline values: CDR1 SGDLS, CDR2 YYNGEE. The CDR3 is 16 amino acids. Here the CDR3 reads CASSPRGGERAGELFF. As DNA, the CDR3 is TGTGCCAGCAGCCCGAGGGGTGGCGAAAGGGCCGGGGAGCTGTTTTTT.

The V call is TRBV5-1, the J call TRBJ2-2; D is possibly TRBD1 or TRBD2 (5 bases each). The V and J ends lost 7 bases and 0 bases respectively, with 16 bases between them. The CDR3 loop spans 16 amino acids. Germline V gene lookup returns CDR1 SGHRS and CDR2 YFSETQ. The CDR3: CASSTGTRTNTGELFF. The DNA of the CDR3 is TGCGCCAGCTCAACCGGGACCCGCACGAACACCGGGGAGCTGTTTTTT.

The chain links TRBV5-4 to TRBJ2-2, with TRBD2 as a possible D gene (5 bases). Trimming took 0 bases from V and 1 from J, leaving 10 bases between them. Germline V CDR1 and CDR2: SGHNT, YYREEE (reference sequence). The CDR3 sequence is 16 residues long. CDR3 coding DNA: TGTGCCAGCAGCTTGGGCGGAAGCGGGAACACCGGGGAGCTGTTTTTT. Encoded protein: CASSLGGSGNTGELFF.

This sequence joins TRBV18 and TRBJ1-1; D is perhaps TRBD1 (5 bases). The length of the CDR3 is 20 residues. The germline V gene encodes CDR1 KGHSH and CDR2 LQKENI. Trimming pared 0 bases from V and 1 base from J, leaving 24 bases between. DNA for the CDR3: TGTGCCAGCTCACCACCGAGAGGGACGACAAACGATATGTGGAACACTGAAGCTTTCTTT. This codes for CASSPPRGTTNDMWNTEAFF.

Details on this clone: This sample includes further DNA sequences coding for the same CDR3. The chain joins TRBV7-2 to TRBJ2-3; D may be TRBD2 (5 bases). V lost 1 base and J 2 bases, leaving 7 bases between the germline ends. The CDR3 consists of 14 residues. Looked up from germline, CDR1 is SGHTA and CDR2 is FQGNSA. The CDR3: CASSLGGNTDTQYF. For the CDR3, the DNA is TGTGCCAGCAGCTTAGGAGGGAACACAGATACGCAGTATTTT.

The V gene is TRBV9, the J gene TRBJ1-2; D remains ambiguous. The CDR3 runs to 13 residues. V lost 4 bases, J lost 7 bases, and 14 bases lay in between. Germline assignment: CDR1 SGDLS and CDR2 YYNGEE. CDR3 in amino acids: CASSTPVGSGYTF. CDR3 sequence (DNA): TGTGCCAGCAGCACCCCGGTGGGAAGTGGCTACACCTTC.

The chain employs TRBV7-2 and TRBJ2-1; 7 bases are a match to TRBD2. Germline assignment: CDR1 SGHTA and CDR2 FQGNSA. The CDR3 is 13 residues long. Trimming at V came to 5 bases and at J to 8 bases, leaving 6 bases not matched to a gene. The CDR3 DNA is TGTGCCAGCAGCGCGAGCGGGACGCATGAGCAGTTCTTC. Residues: CASSASGTHEQFF.

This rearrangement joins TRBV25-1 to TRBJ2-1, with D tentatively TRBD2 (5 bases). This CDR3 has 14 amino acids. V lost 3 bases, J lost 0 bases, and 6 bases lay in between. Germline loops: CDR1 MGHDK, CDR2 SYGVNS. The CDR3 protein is CASSEGSSYNEQFF. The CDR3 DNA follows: TGTGCCAGCAGTGAGGGGAGCTCCTACAATGAGCAGTTCTTC.

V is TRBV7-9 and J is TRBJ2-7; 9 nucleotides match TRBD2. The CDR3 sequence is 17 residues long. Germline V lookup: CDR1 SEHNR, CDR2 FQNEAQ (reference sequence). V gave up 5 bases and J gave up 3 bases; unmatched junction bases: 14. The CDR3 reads CASSLQLATSGFYEQYF. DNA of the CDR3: TGTGCCAGCAGCCTCCAACTGGCTACTAGCGGGTTCTACGAGCAGTACTTC.

CDR3 region: CAINGWAWDSGYTF. The DNA for the CDR3 is TGTGCCATCAACGGTTGGGCGTGGGACTCAGGCTACACCTTC. The chain is built from TRBV10-3 and TRBJ1-2, with D maybe TRBD1 (5 bases). CDR3 size: 14 residues. Germline V gene lookup returns CDR1 ENHRY and CDR2 SYGVKD. V lost 7 bases, J lost 8 bases, and 20 bases lay in between.

CDR3 sequence (DNA): TGTGCCAGCAGCCCCAGAGGGACGCGGGAGCAGTACTTC. Translating it yields CASSPRGTREQYF. The genes are TRBV11-2 and TRBJ2-7; D tentatively reads TRBD1 or TRBD2 (5 bases each). V was shortened by 5 bases and J by 7 bases, with 15 bases between the two germline ends. Looked up from germline, CDR1 is SGHAT and CDR2 is FQNNGV. The CDR3 loop spans 13 amino acids.